The 18 T cell receptor beta chains given below trace back to one sample, sequenced in a study of T cell repertoires in cytomegalovirus infection. In TCRdb, the reads were re-called with MiXCR into one record per CDR3 protein. In the table there are 70,000 or so distinct CDR3 sequences, around 28% of which are singletons. These TCRs are of unknown antigen specificity. The sample consisted of CD8+ T cells from cultured PBMCs, taken from culture after CMV antigen stimulation. These receptors were taken from a human donor in good health (CMV status not recorded). Some clones in this sample may be carry-over from other donors' samples.

The chain combines TRBV6-1 with TRBJ1-2; no clear D gene. This CDR3 is built from 11 residues. V lost 7 bases and J lost 4, with 7 bases in between. The V gene's germline CDR1 is MNHNS and CDR2 SASEGT. CDR3 amino acids: CASTDSYGYTF. The CDR3 DNA sequence: TGTGCCAGCACCGATAGCTATGGCTACACCTTC.

The CDR3 loop is CASSYWTGFDNQPQHF. CDR3 sequence (DNA): TGTGCCAGCAGTTACTGGACAGGGTTTGACAATCAGCCCCAGCATTTT. The V call is TRBV6-6, the J call TRBJ1-5, with 8 bases lining up with TRBD1. Looked up from germline, CDR1 is MNHNY and CDR2 is SVGAGI (reference sequence). J gave up 3 bases and V 1 base, and 5 bases lay outside the gene matches. CDR3 length: 16 amino acids.

The V gene is TRBV19, the J gene TRBJ2-1, with TRBD2 matching over 7 bases. The CDR3 extends over 15 amino acids. Per the germline V gene, CDR1 is LNHDA and CDR2 is SQIVND (reference sequence). Germline trimming cut 4 bases from V and 4 bases from J; bases unmatched to any gene: 7. Here the CDR3 reads CASSTSAGRYNEQFF. The CDR3 DNA follows: TGTGCCAGTAGTACATCAGCGGGGCGGTACAATGAGCAGTTCTTC.

This clonotype was seen many times. V usage is TRBV7-2 and J usage is TRBJ2-5; D may be TRBD1 (6 bases). The CDR3 runs to 15 residues. The germline V and J ends were trimmed by 4 bases and 3 bases, with 15 bases remaining between them. Germline V lookup: CDR1 SGHTA, CDR2 FQGNSA. The CDR3 DNA reads as TGTGCCAGCAGCTATCCAGGGGCCATGAAAGAGACCCAGTACTTC. Amino acid sequence: CASSYPGAMKETQYF.

The chain uses TRBV27 and TRBJ2-7, with D unclear. CDR3 length: 14 amino acids. CDR1 is MNHEY, CDR2 SMNVEV, per germline (reference sequence). V was cut by 0 bases and J by 2 bases, with 8 bases left in between. The CDR3 bases are TGTGCCAGCAGTTTATCCCGAAGTACCTACGAGCAGTACTTC. It codes for CASSLSRSTYEQYF.

The gene calls are TRBV3-1 and TRBJ1-5; D call uncertain. Per the germline V gene, CDR1 is LGHDT and CDR2 is YNNKEL (reference sequence). The ends were cut back, 3 bases at V and 2 bases at J, with 14 bases in the middle. This CDR3 is built from 16 residues. The CDR3 loop is CASSHSQHWGNQPQHF. The CDR3 nucleotides are TGTGCCAGCAGCCATTCCCAGCATTGGGGCAATCAGCCCCAGCATTTT.

V gene TRBV30 combines with J gene TRBJ2-3, with D perhaps assigned TRBD1 or TRBD2 (5 bases each). This CDR3 contains 14 residues. Trimming took 6 bases from V and 6 from J, leaving 19 bases between them. Germline lookup yields CDR1 GTSNPN and CDR2 SVGIG (reference sequence). The DNA of the CDR3 is TGTGCCTGTACCAGAAGAACCTGGGGGGATACGCAGTATTTT. Protein sequence: CACTRRTWGDTQYF.

The V call is TRBV7-9, the J call TRBJ2-3; D uncertain. V gave up 1 base and J gave up 6 bases, with 5 bases separating them. CDR3 size: 12 residues. Germline V gene lookup returns CDR1 SEHNR and CDR2 FQNEAQ (reference sequence). The CDR3 loop reads CASSLDRDTQYF. CDR3 bases: TGTGCCAGCAGCTTAGATCGTGATACGCAGTATTTT.

This clonotype was recorded a few times. The rearrangement joins TRBV6-6 to TRBJ2-2; no reliable D call. Trimming shortened V by 6 bases and J by 2 bases, and 16 bases separated the two germline ends. The CDR3 runs 16 residues. The V gene's germline CDR1 is MNHNY and CDR2 SVGAGI (reference sequence). This CDR3 is CASSYQAQSNTGELFF. Here the CDR3 DNA reads TGTGCCAGCAGCTATCAGGCACAGAGCAACACCGGGGAGCTGTTTTTT.

The V gene is TRBV3-1, the J gene TRBJ2-2, with TRBD2 matching over 8 bases. Germline assignment: CDR1 LGHDT and CDR2 YNNKEL (reference sequence). The CDR3 totals 16 residues. Germline trimming cut 6 bases from V and 6 bases from J; bases unmatched to any gene: 12. CDR3 protein: CASRPRGGGHAGELFF. CDR3 in DNA: TGTGCCAGCAGACCCCGGGGGGGCGGGCACGCCGGGGAGCTGTTTTTT.

CDR3 coding DNA: TGTGCCAGCACTAGAGCCGGGACGGAGAATCAGCCCCAGCATTTT. Its translation: CASTRAGTENQPQHF. The rearrangement uses TRBV2 and TRBJ1-5; D is possibly TRBD1 (5 bases). Trimming shortened V by 7 bases and J by 4 bases, and 17 bases separated the two germline ends. CDR3 length: 15 residues. Germline CDR1 reads SNHLY; CDR2 reads FYNNEI.

This clonotype was seen at least ten times. This sequence joins TRBV12-3 or TRBV12-4 and TRBJ1-1, with D unresolved. V lost 5 bases and J 4 bases, leaving 17 bases between the germline ends. The CDR3 length is 15 residues. CDR3 residues: CASSLTGPWGTEAFF. The CDR3 DNA sequence: TGTGCCAGCAGTCTTACCGGACCCTGGGGCACTGAAGCTTTCTTT.

This clonotype was observed many times. The gene calls are TRBV7-9 and TRBJ1-5; a weak D match, TRBD1 (5 bases). The CDR3 has 13 amino acids. Germline values: CDR1 SEHNR, CDR2 FQNEAQ (reference sequence). V was shortened by 5 bases and J by 7 bases, with 12 bases between the two germline ends. Here the CDR3 DNA reads TGTGCCAGCAGCCCGTCCAAGGGGCAGCCCCAGCATTTT. As protein: CASSPSKGQPQHF.

There are many counts of this clonotype. The chain couples TRBV7-2 to TRBJ2-6; the D call may be TRBD1 or TRBD2 (5 bases each). Germline loops: CDR1 SGHTA, CDR2 FQGNSA. The CDR3 consists of 16 residues. Trimming pared 1 base from V and 4 bases from J, leaving 11 bases between. CDR3 amino acids: CASSLGRTSGANVLTF. DNA of the CDR3: TGTGCCAGCAGCTTAGGGAGGACATCCGGGGCCAACGTCCTGACTTTC. The whole variable domain, filled in from reference TRBV7-2 and TRBJ2-6, reads GAGVSQSPSNKVTEKGKDVELRCDPISGHTALYWYRQSLGQGLEFLIYFQGNSAPDKSGLPSDRFSAERTGGSVSTLTIQRTQQEDSAVYLCASSLGRTSGANVLTFGAGSRLTVL.

This chain connects TRBV10-1 to TRBJ2-3, with 15 bases lining up with TRBD2. The J segment lost 1 base and the V segment lost 5 bases, leaving 7 bases of the junction unmatched. Germline loops: CDR1 WNHNN, CDR2 SYGVQD (reference sequence). This CDR3 comprises 18 residues. CDR3: CASSPGLAGGSGTDTQYF. The CDR3 DNA sequence: TGCGCCAGCAGTCCGGGACTAGCGGGAGGATCAGGCACAGATACGCAGTATTTT.

This CDR3 is CASSQGALSYEQYF. DNA for the CDR3: TGTGCCAGCAGCCAGGGGGCTCTCTCCTACGAGCAGTACTTC. This chain joins TRBV3-1 and TRBJ2-7; weak D call: TRBD1 (6 bases). The CDR3 totals 14 residues. CDR1 and CDR2 (germline): LGHDT, YNNKEL (reference sequence). Trimming left V 3 bases short and J 0 bases short, with 9 bases between.

This sequence joins TRBV12-3 or TRBV12-4 and TRBJ2-1; 7 bases align to TRBD2. With 6 bases clipped from V and 6 bases from J, the junction kept 8 bases outside the gene matches. CDR3 length: 14 residues. CDR3 sequence: CASRGLVGVNEQFF. CDR3 nucleotides: TGTGCCAGCAGAGGACTAGTCGGGGTCAATGAGCAGTTCTTC.

As regards this clonotype: One end of the junction does not line up with germline, which may come from a read error. J is TRBJ2-7 and V is TRBV14, with D unresolved. This CDR3 has 12 amino acids. CDR1 and CDR2 (germline): SGHDN, FVKESK. Here the CDR3 DNA reads TGTGCCAGCAGCCAAGGGGGTACAACCCTAGGCTTC. Translated, it gives CASSQGGTTLGF.